This TCR beta chain is drawn from a study of blood T cells in healthy people across ages. Germline V gene lookup returns CDR1 SGHDT and CDR2 YYEEEE. The V and J ends lost 4 bases and 10 bases respectively, with 17 bases between them. The CDR3 is 14 amino acids. To note about this clonotype: The antigen is undetermined.

Study-level points and caveats: Roughly linear age-related decline in beta diversity appeared, significant by age about 40.

The use of a sample-barcoded 5' primer and a J-beta primer mix characterized a second PCR of about 7 to 12 cycles. Every sample gave at least 2.5 million paired-end reads containing CDR3. TCRdb processed the 5' RACE reads anew with MiXCR; each CDR3 protein has one entry. The table lists around 990,000 distinct CDR3 sequences, less than 25% of them singletons. This same sample was also part of a study on T cells of mothers and their children. That report adds: Both sample barcodes and 2-4 random nucleotides came from the M1S primer of the second PCR. When mothers and children were related, their normalized repertoire overlap, which was always slightly higher, did not differ significantly from that of unrelated pairs.

The sequence derives from a girl aged 2 to 10 in good health. The sample consisted of blood. This chain connects TRBV5-6 to TRBJ1-4; D is undetermined. The CDR3 protein is CASSATNQVGKLFF. In DNA form, the CDR3 reads TGTGCCAGCAGCGCCACAAATCAGGTTGGAAAACTGTTTTTT.